This passage covers 21 T cell receptor beta chains from one sample sequenced in a study of T-cell reconstitution after alpha-beta-depleted transplantation in children (TCRdb year 2016). The library was built by means of PCR. TCRdb lists the instrument as Illumina HiSeq 2500. Molecular barcoding was employed in the preparation of TCR libraries, with unique molecular identifiers being used to normalize TCRbeta repertoire quantification. The public reads were reanalyzed by TCRdb: fastp trimming at Q25, MiXCR alignment, in-frame beta chains only. Entries that share a CDR3 protein sequence are merged under the most common genes and DNA. Within this sample are some 450,000 distinct CDR3 sequences, with about 45% of them counted one time only. The ten largest account for 27% of the sample. Sample treatment or condition, as interpreted from the label and publication: allogeneic hematopoietic cell transplantation with graft depleted of TCRalphabeta T cells and CD19 B cells.

The specimen was PBMCs, collected before TCRalphabeta/CD19-depleted stem cell transplant. Receptors were obtained from a girl aged 2-10 years with aplastic anemia, due to receive a stem cell transplant.

V and J are TRBV5-1 and TRBJ2-1; 12 bases are shared with TRBD2. CDR3 size: 17 residues. The germline V gene has CDR1 SGHRS and CDR2 YFSETQ. The junction had 12 bases not matched to a gene; V was cut back by 3 bases and J by 8 bases. CDR3 sequence (DNA): TGCGCCAGCAGCTCCCGATCTAGCGGGAGGGTAGGTGATGAGCAGTTCTTC. It encodes CASSSRSSGRVGDEQFF.

The chain combines TRBV20-1 with TRBJ2-7, with D unresolved. V was trimmed by 0 bases and J by 3 bases, leaving 9 bases between them. The V gene's germline CDR1 is DFQATT and CDR2 SNEGSKA (reference sequence). This CDR3 spans 13 amino acids. DNA of the CDR3: TGCAGTGCTAGAGATTTATATAGCTACGAGCAGTACTTC. This sequence encodes CSARDLYSYEQYF.

CDR3 DNA: TGCGCCAGCAGCTTGGCTGGGACAGGGGACAACACCGGGGAGCTGTTTTTT. As protein: CASSLAGTGDNTGELFF. V and J are TRBV5-1 and TRBJ2-2, with 10 nucleotides matching TRBD1. The CDR3 is 17 amino acids. Germline-derived CDR1 and CDR2 are SGHRS and YFSETQ. J was trimmed by 2 bases and V by 0 bases; bases with no gene match: 4.

V usage is TRBV28 and J usage is TRBJ2-7, with TRBD2 identical over 7 bases. From germline, CDR1 is MDHEN and CDR2 SYDVKM. The V and J ends lost 4 bases and 2 bases, in that order; junction bases with no gene match: 14. The CDR3 is 17 residues long. The CDR3 DNA sequence: TGTGCCAGCAGTTCACGGGGGGAGGGACTACGGCCCTACGAGCAGTACTTC. As protein: CASSSRGEGLRPYEQYF.

This clonotype was detected a few times. This chain uses TRBV18 with TRBJ1-2, with 7 nucleotides matching TRBD1. The CDR3 is 17 residues long. Germline loops: CDR1 KGHSH, CDR2 LQKENI. V lost 1 base to trimming and J lost 1 base; unmatched junction nucleotides: 9. The CDR3 sequence: CASSPQSSQGGNYGYTF. In DNA form, the CDR3 reads TGTGCCAGCTCACCACAGTCCTCCCAGGGGGGTAACTATGGCTACACCTTC.

This clonotype was counted ten times or more. The CDR3 region has the DNA TGTGCCAGCAGTGCCGGTTCCTTTGGAGAAGCTTTCTTT. Amino acids: CASSAGSFGEAFF. The V and J genes are TRBV2 and TRBJ1-1, with D unresolved. Germline V gene lookup returns CDR1 SNHLY and CDR2 FYNNEI. The ends were cut back, 4 bases at V and 8 bases at J, with 14 bases in the middle. The CDR3 sequence is 13 residues long.

The CDR3 coding sequence is TGTGCCAGTAGTGAGCTCAGGGGGAGCGGAACTGAAGCTTTCTTT. This gives the protein CASSELRGSGTEAFF. This chain connects TRBV19 to TRBJ1-1; 7 bases map to TRBD1. The CDR3 length is 15 residues. Germline V gene data show CDR1 as LNHDA and CDR2 as SQIVND (reference sequence). Trimming removed 5 bases from V and 5 bases from J; junction bases left unmatched: 11.

The chain recombines TRBV10-2 with TRBJ1-6; 8 nucleotides line up with TRBD1. Per germline, CDR1 WSHSY and CDR2 SAAADI. V trimming: 5 bases; J trimming: 7 bases; junction bases outside the gene matches: 4. The CDR3 sequence is 14 residues long. The DNA for the CDR3 is TGCGCCAGCAGTAATACAGGGGGGAATTCACCCCTCCACTTT. Encoded protein: CASSNTGGNSPLHF.

This clonotype showed up just a few times. J is TRBJ2-7 and V is TRBV20-1; D remains ambiguous. With 6 bases removed from V and 3 bases from J, the gap between germline ends came to 9 bases. The CDR3 runs 11 residues. Germline V lookup: CDR1 DFQATT, CDR2 SNEGSKA (reference sequence). The chain's CDR3 is CSARLDYEQYF. In DNA, the CDR3 is TGCAGTGCCAGACTGGACTACGAGCAGTACTTC.

The chain joins TRBV5-1 to TRBJ2-5; no firm D call. The CDR3 has 12 residues. Trimming took 4 bases from V and 4 from J, leaving 8 bases between them. The V gene's germline CDR1 is SGHRS and CDR2 YFSETQ. The chain's CDR3 is CASSADTETQYF. In DNA, the CDR3 is TGCGCCAGCAGCGCGGATACAGAGACCCAGTACTTC.

To note about this clonotype: A junction end diverges from the germline sequence, so it may reflect a read error. CDR3 in amino acids: CASSPGLYCYTF. The CDR3 DNA reads TGTGCCAGCAGCCCGGGGCTCTATTGCTACACCTTC. This chain connects TRBV5-6 to TRBJ1-2, with D perhaps matching TRBD1 (5 bases). This CDR3 has 12 residues. CDR1 is SGHDT and CDR2 is YYEEEE in the germline V gene.

This clonotype was found many times. The chain recombines TRBV6-6 with TRBJ1-4; no clear D. The V gene's germline CDR1 is MNHNY and CDR2 SVGAGI (reference sequence). The CDR3 sequence is 13 residues long. V was pared by 6 bases and J by 1 base, with 6 bases between. CDR3 sequence: CASSGQTNEKLFF. As DNA, the CDR3 is TGTGCCAGCAGCGGGCAAACTAATGAAAAACTGTTTTTT.

The J gene is TRBJ2-3, the V gene TRBV9, with TRBD1 identical over 8 bases. The CDR3 totals 16 residues. V trimming: 3 bases; J trimming: 5 bases; junction bases outside the gene matches: 11. Germline values: CDR1 SGDLS, CDR2 YYNGEE. CDR3 in amino acids: CASSAATGGPVDTQYF. CDR3 DNA sequence: TGTGCCAGCAGCGCCGCAACAGGGGGACCGGTAGATACGCAGTATTTT.

The DNA for the CDR3 is TGTGCCAGTACAACCCTTCAGGGCAGGGTCGGGGAGCTGTTTTTT. This gives the protein CASTTLQGRVGELFF. The V gene is TRBV19, the J gene TRBJ2-2, with D tentatively TRBD1 (5 bases). V was shortened by 7 bases and J by 7 bases, with 19 bases between the two germline ends. CDR3 size: 15 residues. Germline CDR1 LNHDA, CDR2 SQIVND (reference sequence).

The J gene is TRBJ1-2, the V gene TRBV5-1, with 12 bases aligning to TRBD1. CDR1 is SGHRS and CDR2 is YFSETQ in the germline V gene. The V segment lost 1 base and the J segment 6 bases; nucleotides outside the gene matches: 7. This CDR3 contains 16 residues. This CDR3 reads CASSLNAGQGADGYTF. DNA of the CDR3: TGCGCCAGCAGCTTGAATGCGGGACAGGGGGCAGATGGCTACACCTTC.

In this sample, this clonotype turned up a few times. V and J are TRBV20-1 and TRBJ2-3; TRBD2 matches 11 bases. This CDR3 has 16 residues. The germline V gene encodes CDR1 DFQATT and CDR2 SNEGSKA (reference sequence). Trimming took 3 bases from V and 4 from J; bases not matched to a gene: 9. This CDR3 is CSASPLAGAPPDTQYF. In DNA form, the CDR3 reads TGCAGTGCTAGCCCACTAGCGGGAGCCCCTCCAGATACGCAGTATTTT.

The V gene is TRBV29-1, the J gene TRBJ1-2; no reliable D call. CDR3 size: 16 residues. Germline assignment: CDR1 SQVTM and CDR2 ANQGSEA. The ends were cut back, 7 bases at V and 0 bases at J, with 21 bases in the middle. The CDR3 DNA is TGCAGCGCCCTGGACCTACCTCGCCTTTCTAACTATGGCTACACCTTC. Its translation is CSALDLPRLSNYGYTF.

The chain joins TRBV18 to TRBJ2-1, with a weak D call TRBD2 (6 bases). Germline CDR1 KGHSH, CDR2 LQKENI. The CDR3 extends over 15 amino acids. The germline V and J ends were trimmed by 2 bases and 7 bases, with 15 bases remaining between them. This chain's CDR3 is CASSPGGFTWNEQFF. In DNA form, the CDR3 reads TGTGCCAGCTCACCAGGGGGGTTTACTTGGAATGAGCAGTTCTTC.

This clonotype has a handful of counts. CDR3 nucleotides: TGTGCCAGCAGGAAACGGCCGACTAGCGGGATTGGCACAGATACGCAGTATTTT. Amino acid sequence: CASRKRPTSGIGTDTQYF. This chain connects TRBV11-2 to TRBJ2-3, with 11 nucleotides matching TRBD2. The CDR3 runs to 18 residues. The V and J ends lost 6 bases and 1 base, in that order; junction bases with no gene match: 12. Germline assignment: CDR1 SGHAT and CDR2 FQNNGV.

This clonotype appeared many times. CDR3 residues: CASSSIARTLGTDTQYF. CDR3 in DNA: TGTGCCAGCAGTTCCATCGCACGTACCCTTGGCACAGATACGCAGTATTTT. The chain links TRBV2 to TRBJ2-3; D ambiguous. The germline V gene has CDR1 SNHLY and CDR2 FYNNEI. V lost 5 bases and J 1 base, leaving 19 bases between the germline ends. CDR3 length: 17 amino acids.

This clonotype has only a few counts. The V and J genes are TRBV5-1 and TRBJ1-1; weak D call: TRBD1 (6 bases). Germline CDR1 SGHRS, CDR2 YFSETQ. The CDR3 runs 13 residues. Deletions cut 4 bases from V and 5 bases from J, with 12 bases between. CDR3 nucleotides: TGCGCCAGCAGCCAGGAGGGGGGGACTGAAGCTTTCTTT. Its protein is CASSQEGGTEAFF.